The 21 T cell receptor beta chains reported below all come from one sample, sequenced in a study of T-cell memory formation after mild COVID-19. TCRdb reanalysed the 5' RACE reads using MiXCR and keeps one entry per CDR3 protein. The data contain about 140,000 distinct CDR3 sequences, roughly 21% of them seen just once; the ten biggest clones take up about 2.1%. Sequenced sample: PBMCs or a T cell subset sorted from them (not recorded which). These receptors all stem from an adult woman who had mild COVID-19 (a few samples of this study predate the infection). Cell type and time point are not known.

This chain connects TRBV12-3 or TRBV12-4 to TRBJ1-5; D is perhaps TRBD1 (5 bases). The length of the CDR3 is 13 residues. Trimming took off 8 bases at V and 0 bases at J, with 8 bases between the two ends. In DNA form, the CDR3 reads TGTGCCAGCCAGACAGTTAGCAATCAGCCCCAGCATTTT. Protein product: CASQTVSNQPQHF.

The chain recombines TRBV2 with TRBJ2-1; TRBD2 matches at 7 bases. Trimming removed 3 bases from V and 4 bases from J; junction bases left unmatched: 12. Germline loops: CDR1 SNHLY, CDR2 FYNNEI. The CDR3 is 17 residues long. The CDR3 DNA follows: TGTGCCAGCAGTGAGGGTCTGGAGTCTAGCGGATACAATGAGCAGTTCTTC. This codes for CASSEGLESSGYNEQFF.

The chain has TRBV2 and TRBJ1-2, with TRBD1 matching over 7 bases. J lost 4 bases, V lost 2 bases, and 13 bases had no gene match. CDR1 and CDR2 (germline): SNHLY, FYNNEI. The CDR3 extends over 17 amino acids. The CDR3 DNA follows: TGTGCCAGCAGTGAATCGAAAACAGGGGCCTGGGGCTATGGCTACACCTTC. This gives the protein CASSESKTGAWGYGYTF.

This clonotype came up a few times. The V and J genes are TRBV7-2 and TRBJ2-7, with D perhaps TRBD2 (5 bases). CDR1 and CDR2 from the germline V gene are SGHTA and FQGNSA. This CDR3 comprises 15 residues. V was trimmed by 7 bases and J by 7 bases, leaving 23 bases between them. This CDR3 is CASKADRRALLEQYF. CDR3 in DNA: TGTGCCAGCAAAGCGGACCGTAGGGCCTTGTTAGAGCAGTACTTC.

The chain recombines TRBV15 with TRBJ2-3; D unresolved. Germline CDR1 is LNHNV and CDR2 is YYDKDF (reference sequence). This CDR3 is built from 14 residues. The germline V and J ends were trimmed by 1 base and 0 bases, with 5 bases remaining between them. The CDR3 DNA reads TGTGCCACCAGCAGAGGCAGAAGCACAGATACGCAGTATTTT. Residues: CATSRGRSTDTQYF.

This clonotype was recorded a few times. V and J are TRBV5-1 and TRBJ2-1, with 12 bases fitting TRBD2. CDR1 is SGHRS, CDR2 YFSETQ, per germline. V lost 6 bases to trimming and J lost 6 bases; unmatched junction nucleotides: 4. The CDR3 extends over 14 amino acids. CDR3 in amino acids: CASTLAGGLNEQFF. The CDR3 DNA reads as TGCGCCAGCACCCTAGCGGGAGGGCTCAATGAGCAGTTCTTC.

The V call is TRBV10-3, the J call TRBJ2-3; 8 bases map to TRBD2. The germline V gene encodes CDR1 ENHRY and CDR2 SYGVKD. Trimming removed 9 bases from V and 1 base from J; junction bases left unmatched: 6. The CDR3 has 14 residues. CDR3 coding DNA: TGTGCCATTAAGCGGGAGCGGGGCACAGATACGCAGTATTTT. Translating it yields CAIKRERGTDTQYF.

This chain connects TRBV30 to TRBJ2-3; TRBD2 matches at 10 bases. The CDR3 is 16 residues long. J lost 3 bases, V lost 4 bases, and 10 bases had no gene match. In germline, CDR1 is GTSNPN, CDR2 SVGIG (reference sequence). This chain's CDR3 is CAWTPGVAGGTDTQYF. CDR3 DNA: TGTGCCTGGACCCCAGGGGTAGCGGGAGGAACAGATACGCAGTATTTT.

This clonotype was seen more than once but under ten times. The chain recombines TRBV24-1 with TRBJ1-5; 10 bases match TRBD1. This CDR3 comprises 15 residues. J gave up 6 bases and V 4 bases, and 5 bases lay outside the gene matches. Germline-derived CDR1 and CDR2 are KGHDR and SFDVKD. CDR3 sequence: CATSETTGGGQPQHF. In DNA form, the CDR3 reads TGTGCCACCAGTGAAACGACAGGGGGCGGTCAGCCCCAGCATTTT.

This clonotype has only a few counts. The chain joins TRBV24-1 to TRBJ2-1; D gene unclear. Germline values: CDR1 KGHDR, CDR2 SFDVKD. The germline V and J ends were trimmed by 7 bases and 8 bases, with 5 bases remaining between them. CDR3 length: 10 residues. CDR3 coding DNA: TGTGCCACCAGAAGAGATGAGCAGTTCTTC. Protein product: CATRRDEQFF.

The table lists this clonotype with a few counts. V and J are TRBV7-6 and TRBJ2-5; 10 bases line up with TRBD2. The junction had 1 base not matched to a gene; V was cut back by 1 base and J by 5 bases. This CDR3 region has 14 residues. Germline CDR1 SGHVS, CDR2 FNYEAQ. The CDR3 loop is CASSLVAGGETQYF. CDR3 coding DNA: TGTGCCAGCAGCTTAGTAGCGGGAGGTGAGACCCAGTACTTC.

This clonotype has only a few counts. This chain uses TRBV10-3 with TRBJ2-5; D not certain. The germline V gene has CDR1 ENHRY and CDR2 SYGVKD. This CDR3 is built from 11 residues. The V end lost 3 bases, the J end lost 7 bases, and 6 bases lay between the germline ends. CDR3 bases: TGTGCCATCAGTGACTCTGGGACCCAGTACTTC. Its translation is CAISDSGTQYF.

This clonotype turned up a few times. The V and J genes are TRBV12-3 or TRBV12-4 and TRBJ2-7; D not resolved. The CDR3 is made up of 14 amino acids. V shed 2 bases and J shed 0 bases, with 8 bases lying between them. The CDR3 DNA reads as TGTGCCAGCAGTTTAAATCCCCGCTCCTACGAGCAGTACTTC. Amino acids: CASSLNPRSYEQYF.

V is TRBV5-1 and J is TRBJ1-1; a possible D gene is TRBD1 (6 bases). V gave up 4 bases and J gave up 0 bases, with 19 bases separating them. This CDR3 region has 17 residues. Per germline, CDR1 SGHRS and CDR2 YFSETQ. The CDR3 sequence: CASSLGTSRALNTEAFF. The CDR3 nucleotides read TGCGCCAGCAGCCTGGGGACATCTAGAGCGTTGAACACTGAAGCTTTCTTT.

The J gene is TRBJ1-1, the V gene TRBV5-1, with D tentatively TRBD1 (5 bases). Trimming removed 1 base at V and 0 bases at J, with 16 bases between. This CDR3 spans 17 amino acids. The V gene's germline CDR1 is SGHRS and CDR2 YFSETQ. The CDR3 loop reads CASSLFWDRVLNTEAFF. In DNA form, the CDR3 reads TGCGCCAGCAGCTTGTTTTGGGACCGCGTATTGAACACTGAAGCTTTCTTT.

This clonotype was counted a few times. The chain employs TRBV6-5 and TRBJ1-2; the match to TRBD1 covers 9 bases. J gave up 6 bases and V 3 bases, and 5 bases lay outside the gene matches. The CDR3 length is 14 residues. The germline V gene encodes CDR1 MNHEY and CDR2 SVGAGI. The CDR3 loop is CASSYGRTGDGYTF. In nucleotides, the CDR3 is TGTGCCAGCAGTTATGGGCGGACAGGGGATGGCTACACCTTC.

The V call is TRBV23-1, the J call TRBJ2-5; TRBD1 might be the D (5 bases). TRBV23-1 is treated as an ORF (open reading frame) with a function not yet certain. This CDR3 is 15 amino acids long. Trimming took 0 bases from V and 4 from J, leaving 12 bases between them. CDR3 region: CASSQSRTKVETQYF. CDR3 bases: TGCGCCAGCAGTCAATCGCGGACAAAAGTAGAGACCCAGTACTTC.

CDR3 sequence reads: CASSQDSRAGFSGANVLTF. The CDR3 DNA reads as TGCGCCAGCAGCCAAGATAGTCGGGCAGGTTTCTCTGGGGCCAACGTCCTGACTTTC. This rearrangement joins TRBV4-1 to TRBJ2-6; D is uncertain. With 0 bases removed from V and 0 bases from J, the gap between germline ends came to 15 bases. CDR3 size: 19 residues. Germline CDR1 MGHRA, CDR2 YSYEKL.

This CDR3 reads CASSPGTSGRGNNEQFF. CDR3 nucleotides: TGTGCCAGCAGCCCCGGGACCAGCGGGAGGGGGAACAATGAGCAGTTCTTC. The J gene is TRBJ2-1, the V gene TRBV7-6; 10 positions agree with TRBD2. This CDR3 is built from 17 residues. Germline V gene lookup returns CDR1 SGHVS and CDR2 FNYEAQ. With 5 bases clipped from V and 5 bases from J, the junction kept 12 bases outside the gene matches.

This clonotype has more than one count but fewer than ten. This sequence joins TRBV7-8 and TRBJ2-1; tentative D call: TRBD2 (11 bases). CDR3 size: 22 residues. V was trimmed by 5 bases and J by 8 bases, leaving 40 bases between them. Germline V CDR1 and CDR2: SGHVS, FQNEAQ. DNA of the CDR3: TGTGCCAGCAGCAACGACAGGGGGCCTCGAACCGATAGCGGGAGGGCCGGGTATGAGCAGTTCTTC. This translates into CASSNDRGPRTDSGRAGYEQFF.

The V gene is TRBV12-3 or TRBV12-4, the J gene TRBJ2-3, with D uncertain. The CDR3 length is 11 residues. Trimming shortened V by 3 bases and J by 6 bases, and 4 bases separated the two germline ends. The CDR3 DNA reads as TGTGCCAGCAGTTTTGGTGATACGCAGTATTTT. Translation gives CASSFGDTQYF.